Listed here is a single TCR beta chain. The sample is drawn from a study of T cell responses to AZD1222 COVID-19 vaccine. The repertoire was sequenced with immunoSEQ multiplex PCR; TCRdb's copy has only in-frame clones and lacks some. This sample has about 130,000 clones, with 85% to 95% found just once. The CDR3 has 15 residues. V gave up 5 bases and J gave up 0 bases, with 13 bases separating them. Germline V lookup: CDR1 SGHVS, CDR2 FQNEAQ. This specimen consisted of peripheral blood, obtained on day 0 of AZD1222 vaccination. The receptor was isolated from an adult in good health. The rearrangement links TRBV7-8 to TRBJ1-1, with D maybe TRBD1 (5 bases). CDR3 protein: CASSRGAALNTEAFF. The CDR3 DNA is TGTGCCAGCAGCCGAGGGGCTGCCTTGAACACTGAAGCTTTCTTT.